This T cell receptor (beta chain) is from a study of blood T cell repertoires in COVID-19. Study summary: Researchers got acute and convalescent COVID-19 samples from the United States, Italy and Spain. From T cells, B-cell-depleted T cells, or PBMCs came the material, which was cDNA or gDNA.

Cohort placement rested on clinical history that participants reported themselves. Using immunoSEQ multiplex PCR, the repertoire was profiled, and TCRdb retains in-frame clones only, with some absent. The data hold 350,000 to 400,000 clones, with approximately 93% observed a single time. This clone was counted between two and nine times. The ends were cut back, 1 base at V and 5 bases at J, with 12 bases in the middle. Germline V gene sequence: CDR1 SGDLS, CDR2 YYNGEE. The CDR3 has 14 residues. This clonotype was sampled from a woman aged 40 to 49 who had been exposed to COVID-19. Sequenced input: PBMCs or T cells enriched from blood (not recorded which). This chain uses TRBV9 with TRBJ1-1; a weak D match, TRBD1 (6 bases). The CDR3 sequence is CASSVHDRTTEAFF. As DNA, the CDR3 is TGTGCCAGCAGCGTACATGACAGGACGACTGAAGCTTTCTTT.